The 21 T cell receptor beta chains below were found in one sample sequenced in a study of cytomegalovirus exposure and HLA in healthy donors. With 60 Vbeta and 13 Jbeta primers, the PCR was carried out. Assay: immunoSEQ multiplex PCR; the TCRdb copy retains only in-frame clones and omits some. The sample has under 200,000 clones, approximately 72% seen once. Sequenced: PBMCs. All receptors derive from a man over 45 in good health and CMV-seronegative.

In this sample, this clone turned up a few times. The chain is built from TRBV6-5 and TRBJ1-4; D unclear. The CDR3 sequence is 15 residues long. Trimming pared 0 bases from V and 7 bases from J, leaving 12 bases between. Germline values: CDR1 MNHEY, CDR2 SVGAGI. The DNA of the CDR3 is TGTGCCAGCAGTTACTCGGGGTCGGGAGGTGAAAAACTGTTTTTT. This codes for CASSYSGSGGEKLFF.

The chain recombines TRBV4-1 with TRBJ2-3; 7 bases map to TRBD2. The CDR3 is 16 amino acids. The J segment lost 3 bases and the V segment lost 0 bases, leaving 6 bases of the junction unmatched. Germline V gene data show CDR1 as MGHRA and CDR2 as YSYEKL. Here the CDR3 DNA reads TGCGCCAGCAGCCAAGATACCGGACTAGTGACAGATACGCAGTATTTT. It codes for CASSQDTGLVTDTQYF.

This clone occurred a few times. CDR3 protein: CASSLGQGEIRAYEQYF. The DNA of the CDR3 is TGTGCCAGCAGCTTGGGCCAGGGGGAAATTAGGGCCTACGAGCAGTACTTC. J is TRBJ2-7 and V is TRBV5-8; 7 positions match TRBD1. The CDR3 totals 17 residues. Germline V gives CDR1 SGHTS, CDR2 YDEGEE. J gave up 2 bases and V 0 bases, and 11 bases lay outside the gene matches.

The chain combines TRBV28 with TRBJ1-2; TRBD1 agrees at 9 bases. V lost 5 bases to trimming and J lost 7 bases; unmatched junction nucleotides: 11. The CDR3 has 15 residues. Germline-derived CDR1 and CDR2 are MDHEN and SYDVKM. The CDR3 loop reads CASSRRQGGYRGYTF. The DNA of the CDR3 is TGTGCCAGCAGTCGGAGACAGGGGGGGTATCGTGGCTACACCTTC.

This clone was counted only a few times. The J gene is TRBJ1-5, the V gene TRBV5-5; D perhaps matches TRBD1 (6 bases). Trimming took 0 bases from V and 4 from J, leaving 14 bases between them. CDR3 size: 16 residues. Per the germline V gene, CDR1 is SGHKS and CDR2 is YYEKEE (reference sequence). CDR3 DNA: TGTGCCAGCAGCTTGGTTGGCGGACAGCGGAATCAGCCCCAGCATTTT. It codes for CASSLVGGQRNQPQHF.

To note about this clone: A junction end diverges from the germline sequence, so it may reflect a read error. CDR3 amino acids: CASSLGQGASYEQYF. For the CDR3, the DNA is TGTGCCAGCAGTTTGGGACAGGGGGCGTCCTACGAGCAGTACTTC. This sequence joins TRBV5-8 and TRBJ2-7, with TRBD1 identical over 12 bases. The CDR3 spans 15 residues. Germline V gene lookup returns CDR1 SGHTS and CDR2 YDEGEE.

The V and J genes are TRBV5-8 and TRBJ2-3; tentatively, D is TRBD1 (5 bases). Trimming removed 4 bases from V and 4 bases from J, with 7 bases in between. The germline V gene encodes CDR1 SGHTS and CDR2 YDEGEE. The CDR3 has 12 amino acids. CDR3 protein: CASSPRADTQYF. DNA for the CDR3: TGTGCCAGCAGCCCCAGGGCAGATACGCAGTATTTT.

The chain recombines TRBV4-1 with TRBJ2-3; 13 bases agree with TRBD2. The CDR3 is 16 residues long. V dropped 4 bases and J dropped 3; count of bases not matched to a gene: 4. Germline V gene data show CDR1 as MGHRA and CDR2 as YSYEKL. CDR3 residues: CASSRTSGGGTDTQYF. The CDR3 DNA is TGCGCCAGCAGCCGGACTAGCGGGGGAGGGACAGATACGCAGTATTTT.

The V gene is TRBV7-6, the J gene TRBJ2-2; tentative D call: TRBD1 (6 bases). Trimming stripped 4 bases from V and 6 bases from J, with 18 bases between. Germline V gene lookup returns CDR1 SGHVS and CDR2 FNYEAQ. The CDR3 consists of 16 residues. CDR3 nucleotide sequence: TGTGCCAGCAGCTCCGAGGTGGCAGGGGTGTCCGGGGAGCTGTTTTTT. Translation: CASSSEVAGVSGELFF.

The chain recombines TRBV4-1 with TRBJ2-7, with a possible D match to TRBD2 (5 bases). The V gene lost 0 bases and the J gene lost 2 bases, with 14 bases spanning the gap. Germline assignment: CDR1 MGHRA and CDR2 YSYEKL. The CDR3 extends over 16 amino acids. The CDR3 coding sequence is TGCGCCAGCAGCCAAGATGAGGGCCTTCCGACCTACGAGCAGTACTTC. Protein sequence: CASSQDEGLPTYEQYF.

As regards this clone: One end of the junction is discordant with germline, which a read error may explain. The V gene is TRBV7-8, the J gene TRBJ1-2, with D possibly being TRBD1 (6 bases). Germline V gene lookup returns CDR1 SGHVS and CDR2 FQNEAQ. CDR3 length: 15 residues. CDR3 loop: CASSIAGGANYGYTF. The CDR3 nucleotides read TGTGCCAGCAGCATAGCTGGGGGGGCGAACTATGGCTACACCTTC.

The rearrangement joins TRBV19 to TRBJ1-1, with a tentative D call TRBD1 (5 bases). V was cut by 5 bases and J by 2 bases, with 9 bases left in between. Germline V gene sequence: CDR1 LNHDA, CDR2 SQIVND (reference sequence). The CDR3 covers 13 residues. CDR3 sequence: CASSFDRNTEAFF. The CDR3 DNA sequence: TGTGCCAGTAGTTTCGACAGAAACACTGAAGCTTTCTTT.

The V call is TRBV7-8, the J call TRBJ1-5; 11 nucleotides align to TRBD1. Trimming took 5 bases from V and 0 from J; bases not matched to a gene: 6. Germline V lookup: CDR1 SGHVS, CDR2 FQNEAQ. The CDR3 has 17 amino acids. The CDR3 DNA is TGTGCCAGCAGCCCAGGGACAGGGGGAAATAGCAATCAGCCCCAGCATTTT. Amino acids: CASSPGTGGNSNQPQHF.

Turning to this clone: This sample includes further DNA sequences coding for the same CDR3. For the CDR3, the DNA is TGCGCCAGCAGCTTGCCGACAGGGGGCAATGAGCAGTTCTTC. Its translation is CASSLPTGGNEQFF. The chain joins TRBV5-1 to TRBJ2-1; 9 nucleotides agree with TRBD1. CDR3 size: 14 residues. Looked up from germline, CDR1 is SGHRS and CDR2 is YFSETQ. Trimming took 1 base from V and 6 from J; bases not matched to a gene: 2.

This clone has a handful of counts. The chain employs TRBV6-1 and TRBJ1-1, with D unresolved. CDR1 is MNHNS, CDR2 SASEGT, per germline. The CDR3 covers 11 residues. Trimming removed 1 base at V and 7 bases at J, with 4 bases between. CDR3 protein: CASSEGGEAFF. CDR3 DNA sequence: TGTGCCAGCAGTGAAGGAGGTGAAGCTTTCTTT.

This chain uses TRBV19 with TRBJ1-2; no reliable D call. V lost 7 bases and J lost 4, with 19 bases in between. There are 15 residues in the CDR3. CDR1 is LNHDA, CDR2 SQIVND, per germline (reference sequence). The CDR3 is CASNPDAGNGYGYTF. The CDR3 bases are TGTGCCAGTAACCCCGACGCGGGGAACGGCTATGGCTACACCTTC. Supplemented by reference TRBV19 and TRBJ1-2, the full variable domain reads DGGITQSPKYLFRKEGQNVTLSCEQNLNHDAMYWYRQDPGQGLRLIYYSQIVNDFQKGDIAEGYSVSREKKESFPLTVTSAQKNPTAFYLCASNPDAGNGYGYTFGSGTRLTVV.

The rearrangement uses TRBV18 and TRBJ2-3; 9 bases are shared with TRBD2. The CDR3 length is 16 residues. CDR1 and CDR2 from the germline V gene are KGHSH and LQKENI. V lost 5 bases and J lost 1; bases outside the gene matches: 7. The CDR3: CASSSYAGGGTDTQYF. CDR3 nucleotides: TGTGCCAGCTCATCCTACGCGGGGGGGGGCACAGATACGCAGTATTTT.

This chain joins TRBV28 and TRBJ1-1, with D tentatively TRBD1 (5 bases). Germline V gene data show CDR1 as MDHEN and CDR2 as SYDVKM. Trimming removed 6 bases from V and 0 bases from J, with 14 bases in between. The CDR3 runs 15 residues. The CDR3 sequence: CASSPDDRLNTEAFF. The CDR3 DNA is TGTGCCAGCAGCCCCGACGACAGACTGAACACTGAAGCTTTCTTT.

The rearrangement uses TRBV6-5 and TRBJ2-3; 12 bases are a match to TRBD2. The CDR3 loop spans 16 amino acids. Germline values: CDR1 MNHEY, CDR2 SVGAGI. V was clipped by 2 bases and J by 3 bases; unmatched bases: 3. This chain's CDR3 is CASSYDLAGGTDTQYF. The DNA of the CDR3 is TGTGCCAGCAGTTACGATCTAGCGGGGGGGACAGATACGCAGTATTTT.

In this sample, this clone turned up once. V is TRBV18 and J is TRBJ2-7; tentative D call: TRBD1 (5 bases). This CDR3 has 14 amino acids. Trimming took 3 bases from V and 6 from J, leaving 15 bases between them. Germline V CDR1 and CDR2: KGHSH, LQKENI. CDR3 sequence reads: CASSPATGALEQYF. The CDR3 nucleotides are TGTGCCAGCTCACCGGCAACAGGCGCTCTCGAGCAGTACTTC.

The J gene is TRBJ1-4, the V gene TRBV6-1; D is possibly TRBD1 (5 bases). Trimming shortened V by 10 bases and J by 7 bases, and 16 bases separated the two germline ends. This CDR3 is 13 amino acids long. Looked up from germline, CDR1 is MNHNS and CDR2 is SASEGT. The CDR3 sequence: CATSPGGGEKLFF. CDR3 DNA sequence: TGTGCCACCTCCCCGGGGGGTGGTGAAAAACTGTTTTTT.